The clone carrying this T cell receptor (beta chain) occurred many times. The data derive from a study of Graves' ophthalmopathy and Graves' hyperthyroidism. Transcripts of RNA were the source for amplifying TCR beta CDR3 regions. RT-PCR in the first round used HTBI primers; a second-round multiplex PCR followed. TCRdb passed the multiplex PCR reads through MiXCR, listing each CDR3 protein once. This sample yields some 750,000 distinct CDR3 sequences, of which 40% are seen a single time; about 40% belongs to the top ten. Unmatched junction bases numbered 6, after V lost 3 bases and J lost 4 bases. This CDR3 spans 15 amino acids.

The receptor comes from an adult man with Graves' ophthalmopathy. Sequenced input: peripheral blood. The chain joins TRBV12-3 or TRBV12-4 to TRBJ1-1; 9 bases agree with TRBD1. The chain's CDR3 is CASSFVGQGRTEAFF. The CDR3, as DNA: TGTGCCAGCAGTTTCGTGGGACAGGGACGCACTGAAGCTTTCTTT.